This TCR beta chain was recovered during a study of OX40 agonist ivuxolimab in advanced cancers. The overall study: Clinicians treated patients with ivuxolimab, an agonistic anti-OX40 (CD134) antibody. With a range of roughly 20 to 80, age averaged approximately 64 years, and about 80% were male.

Overall study results and limits: No determination was made of the antigen specificity of the expanded peripheral T cells. Mean expanded clone counts were higher in CD8+ than CD4+ T cells.

Assay: immunoSEQ multiplex PCR; the TCRdb copy retains only in-frame clones and omits some. The table includes 15,000 to 20,000 clones, around 71% detected once. A word on this clone: What it binds is not known. Relative to the germline gene, one junction end is altered; a read error may explain this.

The CDR3 covers 13 residues. Germline V CDR1 and CDR2: SGHRS, YFSETQ. The chain combines TRBV5-1 with TRBJ1-2, with D possibly matching TRBD1 (6 bases). The TCR comes from an adult with an advanced solid tumor such as melanoma, head and neck, liver or kidney cancer. Sequenced here: CD4+ or CD8+ T cells sorted from blood, sampled in a trial of the OX40 agonist ivuxolimab. CDR3 amino acids: CASSLEGDYGYTF. The DNA for the CDR3 is TGTGCCAGCAGCCTGGAGGGGGACTATGGCTACACCTTC. The full variable domain, its missing parts supplied by reference TRBV5-1 and TRBJ1-2, is KAGVTQTPRYLIKTRGQQVTLSCSPISGHRSVSWYQQTPGQGLQFLFEYFSETQRNKGNFPGRFSGRQFSNSRSEMNVSTLELGDSALYLCASSLEGDYGYTFGSGTRLTVV.